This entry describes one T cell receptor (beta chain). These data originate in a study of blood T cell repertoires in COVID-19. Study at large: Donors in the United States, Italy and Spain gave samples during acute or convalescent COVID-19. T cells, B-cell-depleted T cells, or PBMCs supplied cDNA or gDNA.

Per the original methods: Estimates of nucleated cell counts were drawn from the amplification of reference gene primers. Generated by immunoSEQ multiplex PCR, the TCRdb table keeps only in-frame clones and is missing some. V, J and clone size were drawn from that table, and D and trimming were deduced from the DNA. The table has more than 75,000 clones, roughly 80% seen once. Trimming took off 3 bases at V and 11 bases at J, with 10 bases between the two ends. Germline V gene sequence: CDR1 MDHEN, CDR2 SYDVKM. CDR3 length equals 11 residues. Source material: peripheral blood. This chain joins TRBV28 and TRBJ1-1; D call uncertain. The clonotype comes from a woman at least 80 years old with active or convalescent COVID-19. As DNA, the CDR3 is TGTGCCAGCAGTTTTGACAATTTGGCTTTCTTT. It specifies CASSFDNLAFF. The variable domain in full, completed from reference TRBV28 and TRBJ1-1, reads DVKVTQSSRYLVKRTGEKVFLECVQDMDHENMFWYRQDPGLGLRLIYFSYDVKMKEKGDIPEGYSVSREKKERFSLILESASTNQTSMYLCASSFDNLAFFGQGTRLTVV.